This TCR beta chain came from a study of blood T cell repertoires in COVID-19 (dated by TCRdb to 2020 to 2022). Regarding the research as a whole: Samples from collaborators originated in the United States, Italy and Spain and spanned both the acute and convalescent phases of COVID-19. The prospective study material was composed of cDNA or gDNA derived from T cells, B-cell-depleted T cells, or PBMCs. Deeply sampled blood TCRbeta repertoires from subjects exposed to, actively infected with, or recovered from COVID-19 were included in the dataset. A freely available public database, intended as a resource for researchers studying the immune response to SARS-CoV-2, is where the repertoires were released. Samples were obtained from the ongoing ImmuneRACE study (first 160 participants) and from over 1,000 subjects provided by 6 global collaborators. Sample metadata almost always included a de-identified subject ID, COVID-19 status, age in years and sex. Where HLA class I and class II types were available, the types were taken from metadata supplied by the sample provider, not from assay-based typing.

TCRbeta CDR3 regions were amplified from genomic DNA using the immunoSEQ Assay, a bias-controlled multiplex PCR. The study's processing was this. The number of nucleated cells in each sample was estimated by amplification of reference gene primers within the assay. To quantify the absolute abundance of each unique TCRbeta CDR3 rearrangement, sequence reads were collapsed and filtered. For each sample, productive Simpson clonality was calculated as the square root of Simpson's diversity index across productive rearrangements. The table comes from immuneACCESS by way of TCRdb, which keeps in-frame sequences with V and J called. Part of the clones is missing from these tables; in studies checked, under half for an unresolved V gene and the rest for unknown reasons. Clonal size and the V and J genes are those of that table, whereas D and trimming came from the DNA. Recorded for this sample are around 300,000 clones; roughly 90% of them occurred a single time. Jointly, the top ten make up under 3.5% of the sample.

Details on this clone: This clone's antigen is unknown. One base away there is no much larger clone; base qualities are not given.

Trimmed from V: 8 bases; trimmed from J: 4 bases; junction bases lacking a gene match: 5. The germline V gene gives CDR1 as MDHEN and CDR2 as SYDVKM. The CDR3 holds 12 amino acids from the cysteine to the phenylalanine. Solely the CDR3 DNA is kept, with 36 bases framed from the first base. In Seattle, one collaborating source enrolled patients while the infection was active and tracked those patients longitudinally over the course of disease. The collaborating institutions used their own protocols to collect whole blood in K2EDTA tubes. For TCRbeta analysis, collaborator samples were shipped as frozen whole blood, as isolated PBMCs, or as DNA extracted from either sample type. Broader findings and caveats from the paper: The quantity of clinical and demographic metadata differed by source and by participant and was supplied without curation.

The chain uses TRBV28 and TRBJ2-7; TRBD2 fits 7 bases in the junction. The sequencing sample was made of peripheral blood. This sequence was found in a woman aged 25 to 45 with COVID-19, enrolled during active disease. The nucleotide sequence reads as follows: TGTGCCAGCGGCTTACTAGCGTACGAGCAGTACTTC. Translated, this gives CASGLLAYEQYF.